This T cell receptor (beta chain) was identified during a study of shared clonotypes between healthy human individuals (dated by TCRdb to between 2020 and 2021). At the level of the whole study: A few men and a couple of women, aged 18 to 49 years, made up the cohort. Per donor, three plates each were used for CD4 naive and CD4 memory, two for CD8 naive, and one for CD8 memory. To estimate repertoire size and how much clonotypes are shared between individuals, the study performed deep sequencing of blood TCR repertoires from 4 to 6 healthy adults. To increase sequencing depth and limit assay-specific biases, TCR repertoire library preparation and sequencing were carried out by different laboratories using diverse techniques. Between about 0.9 and 10 billion PBMCs per donor were obtained by leukapheresis. General conclusions and limits of the study: Only blood was sampled, and tissue TCR repertoires likely differ from those in blood. When a handful of donors were compared, the shared fraction of clonotypes was approximately 5% for naive CD4, less than 4% for naive CD8, more than 2% for memory CD4, and 0.3% to 0.5% for memory CD8. Higher generation probabilities were observed for clonotypes shared by all four sorted-subset donors than for non-shared clonotypes. Naive subsets generally had larger estimated clonotype richness than memory subsets. The genetic and exposure-history diversity represented was limited by the small number of donors. Incomplete sequencing was indicated by rarefaction of sorted-subset datasets, despite the large sequencing depth. Pairwise subsampling led to the expectation that sequencing depth would affect the degree of clonotype sharing among donors.

The CDR3 numbers 14 residues from cysteine through phenylalanine. Just CDR3 DNA is preserved here, 42 bases in frame from base 1. Unmatched junction bases come to 6, with V trimmed by 7 bases and J by 3 bases. The germline V gene specifies SNHLY as CDR1 and FYNNEI as CDR2. Note on this clone: Its antigen target is currently unknown. No base quality values were provided; no much bigger clone lies one nucleotide off.

TCR CDR3 regions were amplified from genomic DNA by multiplex PCR using the deep immunoSEQ assay. Extracted genomic DNA from each cell subset was spread evenly across all wells of several immunoSEQ 96-well plates, with each plate serving as a replicate. Each replicate PCR for sorted subsets received around 210 ng genomic DNA, equal to tens of thousands of T cell genomes. Purified libraries were measured with a Qubit 3.0 fluorometer, size-checked on a Bioanalyzer 2100, and measured again with the KAPA Library Quantification kit. A separate single-read 150-cycle Illumina NextSeq 550 flow cell was used to sequence each immunoSEQ 96-well plate. Per the source publication's procedure: Because the immunoSEQ output included only junctional sequences and no quality scores, the filtering could not be the same as the filtering used for full-length reads. Sequences were annotated with PyIR, a Python wrapper for IgBLAST v1.9, using IMGT germline references to assign V/J genes and CDR3. Reads were removed for weak V/J assignments (E-value above 1e-6), missing CDR3, stop codons, out-of-frame junctions, or ambiguous translated residues. V3J clonotypes were defined as sequences sharing an identical inferred V gene, J gene, and CDR3 amino acid sequence. Percentage overlap between repertoires was computed as shared unique clonotypes divided by the size of the smaller repertoire. Repertoire richness was assessed with RTK rarefaction, the Chao1 estimator, and Recon v2.1 estimates of unobserved clonotypes. Generation probabilities for all TCRbeta clonotypes obtained by the gDNA method from a handful of donors were computed using OLGA. TCRdb took over this immuneACCESS table, retaining in-frame rearrangements with V and J assigned. Such tables are incomplete; in checked studies, under half of the missing clones stem from an unresolved V gene, and the remainder is unexplained. From that table come the V and J calls and clone size; the DNA was used to work out D and trimming. The sample records about 1.5 million clones, 95% to 99% of which are singletons. The top ten clonotypes cover about 0.42% of the sample.

The donors were healthy, HIV-negative adults with no recently reported acute infections or vaccinations. Every donor was a Caucasian adult living in Nashville, Tennessee, USA. Magnetic negative selection was used to enrich CD4+ T cells, after which naive cells were positively selected on CD45RA and the negative fraction became the memory subset. Blood was collected by leukapheresis, and PBMCs were isolated by Ficoll-Histopaque density gradient centrifugation and then cryopreserved in liquid nitrogen vapor phase. Analytical flow cytometry was used to check the purity and quantity of every magnetically sorted T cell population. From each sorted fraction, genomic DNA was isolated and quantified by UV absorbance on a Nanodrop 2000c.

The clonotype originates from a man aged 30-40 years in good health. The source material was naive CD4+ T cells sorted from blood. Interpreted using the paper, the cell subset or site label stands for: CD45RA+ positively selected. Here the chain combines TRBV2 and TRBJ2-7, with TRBD2 identical over 10 junction bases. Here the CDR3 is given as CASTDLAGVYEQYF. The DNA sequence is as follows: TGTGCCAGCACCGATCTAGCGGGAGTCTACGAGCAGTACTTC.